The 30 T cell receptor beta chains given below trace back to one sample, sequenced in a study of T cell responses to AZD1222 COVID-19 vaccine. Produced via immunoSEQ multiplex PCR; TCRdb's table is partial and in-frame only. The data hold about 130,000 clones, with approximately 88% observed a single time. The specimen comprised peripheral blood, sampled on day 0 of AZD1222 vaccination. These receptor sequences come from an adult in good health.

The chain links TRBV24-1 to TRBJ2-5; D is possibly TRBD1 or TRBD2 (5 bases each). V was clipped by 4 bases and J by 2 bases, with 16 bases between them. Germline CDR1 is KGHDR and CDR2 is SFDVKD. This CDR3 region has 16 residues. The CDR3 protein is CATSENPGRTQETQYF. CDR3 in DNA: TGTGCCACCAGTGAAAACCCGGGACGGACTCAAGAGACCCAGTACTTC.

The CDR3, as DNA: TGCAGTGCTAGGATCTTAAATACGCAGTATTTT. This sequence encodes CSARILNTQYF. The V and J genes are TRBV20-1 and TRBJ2-3; no clear D gene. Deletions cut 3 bases from V and 7 bases from J, with 8 bases between. Germline V gives CDR1 DFQATT, CDR2 SNEGSKA (reference sequence). CDR3 length: 11 amino acids.

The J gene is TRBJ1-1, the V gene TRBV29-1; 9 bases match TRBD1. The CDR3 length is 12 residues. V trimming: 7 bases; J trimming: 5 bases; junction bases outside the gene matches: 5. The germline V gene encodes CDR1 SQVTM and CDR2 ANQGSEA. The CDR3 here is CSAGDRATEAFF. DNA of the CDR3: TGCAGCGCCGGGGACAGGGCAACTGAAGCTTTCTTT.

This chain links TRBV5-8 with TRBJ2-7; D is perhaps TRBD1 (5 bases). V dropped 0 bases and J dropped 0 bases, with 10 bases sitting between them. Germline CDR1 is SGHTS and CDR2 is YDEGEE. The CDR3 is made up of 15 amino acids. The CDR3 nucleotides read TGTGCCAGCAGCTTGGGCATAGGGGTCTCCTACGAGCAGTACTTC. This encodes CASSLGIGVSYEQYF.

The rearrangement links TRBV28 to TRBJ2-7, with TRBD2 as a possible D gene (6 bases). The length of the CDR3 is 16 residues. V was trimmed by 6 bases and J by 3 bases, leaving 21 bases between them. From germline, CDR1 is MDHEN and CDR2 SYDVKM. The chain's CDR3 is CASSPYGGRGSYEQYF. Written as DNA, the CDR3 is TGTGCCAGCAGCCCTTATGGGGGGAGAGGTAGCTACGAGCAGTACTTC.

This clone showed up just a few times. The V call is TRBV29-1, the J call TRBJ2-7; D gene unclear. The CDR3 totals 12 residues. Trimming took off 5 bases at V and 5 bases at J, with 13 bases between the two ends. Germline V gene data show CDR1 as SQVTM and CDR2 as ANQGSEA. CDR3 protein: CSVSPLFNEQYF. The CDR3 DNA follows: TGCAGCGTTAGTCCCCTTTTTAACGAGCAGTACTTC.

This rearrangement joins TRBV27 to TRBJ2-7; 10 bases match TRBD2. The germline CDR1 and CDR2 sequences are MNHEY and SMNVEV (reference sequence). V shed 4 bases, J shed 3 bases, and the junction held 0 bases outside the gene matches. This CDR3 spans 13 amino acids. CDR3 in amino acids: CASSWTSGYEQYF. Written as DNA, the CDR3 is TGTGCCAGCAGTTGGACTAGCGGCTACGAGCAGTACTTC.

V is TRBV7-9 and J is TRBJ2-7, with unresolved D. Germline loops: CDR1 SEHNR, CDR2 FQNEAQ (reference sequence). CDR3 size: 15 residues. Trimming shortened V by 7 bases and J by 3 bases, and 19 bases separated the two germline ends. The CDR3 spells CASTLFYAQDYEQYF. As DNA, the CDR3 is TGTGCCAGCACTTTATTTTACGCTCAAGACTACGAGCAGTACTTC.

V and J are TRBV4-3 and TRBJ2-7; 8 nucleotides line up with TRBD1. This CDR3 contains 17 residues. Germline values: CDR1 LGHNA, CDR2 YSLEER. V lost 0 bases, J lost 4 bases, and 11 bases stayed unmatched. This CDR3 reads CASSQEFLGQGAYEQYF. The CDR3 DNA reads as TGCGCCAGCAGCCAAGAGTTTCTCGGGCAGGGGGCTTACGAGCAGTACTTC.

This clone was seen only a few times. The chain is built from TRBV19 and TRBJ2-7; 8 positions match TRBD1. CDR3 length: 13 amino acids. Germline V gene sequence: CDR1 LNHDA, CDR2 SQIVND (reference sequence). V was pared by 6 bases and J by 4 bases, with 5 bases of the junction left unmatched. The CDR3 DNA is TGTGCCAGTAGAGGGGACAGGAAATACGAGCAGTACTTC. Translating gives CASRGDRKYEQYF.

The CDR3 nucleotides are TGTGCAAGTCGCCCCCCCCAGGGAAATCACGCTAACTATGGCTACACCTTC. Translating gives CASRPPQGNHANYGYTF. The chain recombines TRBV12-2 with TRBJ1-2; TRBD1 is the table's D call, not checked against the DNA. TRBV12-2 has pseudogene status. The CDR3 contains 17 residues.

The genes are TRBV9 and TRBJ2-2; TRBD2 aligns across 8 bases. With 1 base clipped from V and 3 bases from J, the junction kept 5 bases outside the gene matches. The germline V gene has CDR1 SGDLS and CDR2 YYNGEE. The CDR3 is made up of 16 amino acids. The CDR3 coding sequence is TGTGCCAGCAGCGTAAGCGGGAGTGAGCACACCGGGGAGCTGTTTTTT. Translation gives CASSVSGSEHTGELFF.

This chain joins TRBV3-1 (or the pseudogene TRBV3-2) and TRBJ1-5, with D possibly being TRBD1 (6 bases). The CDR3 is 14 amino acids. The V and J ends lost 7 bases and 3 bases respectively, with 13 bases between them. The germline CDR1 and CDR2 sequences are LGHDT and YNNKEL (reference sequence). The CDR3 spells CASTNTGNNQPQHF. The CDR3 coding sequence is TGTGCCAGCACCAATACAGGGAACAATCAGCCCCAGCATTTT.

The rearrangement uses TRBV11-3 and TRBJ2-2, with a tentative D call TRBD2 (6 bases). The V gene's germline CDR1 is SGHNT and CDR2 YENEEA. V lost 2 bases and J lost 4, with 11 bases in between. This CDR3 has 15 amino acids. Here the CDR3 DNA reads TGTGCCAGCAGCTTAATTGAGGGAGGCACCGGGGAGCTGTTTTTT. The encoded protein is CASSLIEGGTGELFF.

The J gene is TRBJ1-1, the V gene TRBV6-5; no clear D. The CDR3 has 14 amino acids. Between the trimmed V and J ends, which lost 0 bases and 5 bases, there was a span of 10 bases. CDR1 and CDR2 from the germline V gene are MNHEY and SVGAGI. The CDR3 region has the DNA TGTGCCAGCAGTTACTCGATGAGGGCTACTGAAGCTTTCTTT. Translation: CASSYSMRATEAFF.

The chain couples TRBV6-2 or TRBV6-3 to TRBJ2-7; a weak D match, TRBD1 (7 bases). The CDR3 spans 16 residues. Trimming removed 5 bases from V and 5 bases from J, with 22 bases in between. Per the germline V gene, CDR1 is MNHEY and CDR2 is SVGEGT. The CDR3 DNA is TGTGCCAGCAGTCACCACAGACAGGGAGGTAGGCACGAGCAGTACTTC. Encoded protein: CASSHHRQGGRHEQYF.

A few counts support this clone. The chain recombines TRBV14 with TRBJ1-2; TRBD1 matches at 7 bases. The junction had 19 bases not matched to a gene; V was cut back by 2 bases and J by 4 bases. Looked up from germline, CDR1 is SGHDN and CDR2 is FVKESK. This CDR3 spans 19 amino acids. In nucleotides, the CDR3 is TGTGCCAGCAGCCAATATCAAGGGACAGAACTACTTGAAGGCTATGGCTACACCTTC. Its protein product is CASSQYQGTELLEGYGYTF.

This chain's CDR3 is CSAREREGHTQYF. The CDR3 nucleotides are TGCAGCGCCCGGGAGCGGGAGGGCCATACGCAGTATTTT. The J gene is TRBJ2-3, the V gene TRBV29-1; 10 positions agree with TRBD2. The CDR3 runs to 13 residues. V lost 7 bases and J lost 7; bases outside the gene matches: 8. In germline, CDR1 is SQVTM, CDR2 ANQGSEA.

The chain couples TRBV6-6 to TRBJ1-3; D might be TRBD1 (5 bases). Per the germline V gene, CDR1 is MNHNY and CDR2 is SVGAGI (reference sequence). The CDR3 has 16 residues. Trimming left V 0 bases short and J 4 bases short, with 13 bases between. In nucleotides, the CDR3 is TGTGCCAGCAGTTACTCAGCCGGGACGAGCGGAAACACCATATATTTT. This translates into CASSYSAGTSGNTIYF.

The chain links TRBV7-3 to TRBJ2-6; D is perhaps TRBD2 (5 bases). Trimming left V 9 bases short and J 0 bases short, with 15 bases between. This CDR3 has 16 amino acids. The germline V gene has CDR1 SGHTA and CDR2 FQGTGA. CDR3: CARRVQVASGANVLTF. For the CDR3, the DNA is TGTGCCAGGCGGGTTCAAGTGGCCTCTGGGGCCAACGTCCTGACTTTC.

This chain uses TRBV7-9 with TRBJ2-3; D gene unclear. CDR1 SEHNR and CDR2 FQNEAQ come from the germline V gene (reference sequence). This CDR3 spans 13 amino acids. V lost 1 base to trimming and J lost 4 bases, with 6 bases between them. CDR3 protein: CASSLGSADTQYF. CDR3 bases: TGTGCCAGCAGCTTAGGCTCAGCAGATACGCAGTATTTT.

The CDR3 protein is CAARTGAEKLFF. Written as DNA, the CDR3 is TGTGCCGCAAGGACAGGGGCAGAAAAACTGTTTTTT. The genes are TRBV19 and TRBJ1-4; 9 nucleotides match TRBD1. CDR1 is LNHDA, CDR2 SQIVND, per germline (reference sequence). The length of the CDR3 is 12 residues. V was pared by 11 bases and J by 8 bases, with 6 bases of the junction left unmatched.

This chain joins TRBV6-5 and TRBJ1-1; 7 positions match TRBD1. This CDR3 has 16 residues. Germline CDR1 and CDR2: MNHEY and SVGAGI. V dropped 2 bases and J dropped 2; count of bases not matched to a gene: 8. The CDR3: CASSYRLTGINTEAFF. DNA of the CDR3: TGTGCCAGCAGTTACCGGCTGACAGGGATTAACACTGAAGCTTTCTTT.

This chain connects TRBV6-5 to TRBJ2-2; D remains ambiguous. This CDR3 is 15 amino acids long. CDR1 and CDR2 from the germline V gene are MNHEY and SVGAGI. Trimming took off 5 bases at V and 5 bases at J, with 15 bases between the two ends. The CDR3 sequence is CASSTSLLGTGELFF. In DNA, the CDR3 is TGTGCCAGCAGTACCTCCCTTCTCGGGACCGGGGAGCTGTTTTTT.

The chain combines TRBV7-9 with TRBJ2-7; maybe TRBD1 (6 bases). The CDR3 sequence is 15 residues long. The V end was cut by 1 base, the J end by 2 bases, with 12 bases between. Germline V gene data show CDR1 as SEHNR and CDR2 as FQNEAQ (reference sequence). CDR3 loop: CASSLGTEPTYEQYF. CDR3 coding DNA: TGTGCCAGCAGCTTAGGGACAGAGCCTACCTACGAGCAGTACTTC.

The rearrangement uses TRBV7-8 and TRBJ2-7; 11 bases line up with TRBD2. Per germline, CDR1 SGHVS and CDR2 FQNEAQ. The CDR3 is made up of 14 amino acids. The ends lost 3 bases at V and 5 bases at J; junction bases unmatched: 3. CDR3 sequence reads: CASSFTSGSDEQYF. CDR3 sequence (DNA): TGTGCCAGCAGCTTTACTAGCGGGAGCGACGAGCAGTACTTC.

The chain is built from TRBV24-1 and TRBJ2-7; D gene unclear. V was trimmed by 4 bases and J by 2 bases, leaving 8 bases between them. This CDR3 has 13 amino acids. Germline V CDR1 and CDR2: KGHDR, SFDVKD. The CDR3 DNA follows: TGTGCCACCAGTGAGGGCGGACCCTACGAGCAGTACTTC. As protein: CATSEGGPYEQYF.

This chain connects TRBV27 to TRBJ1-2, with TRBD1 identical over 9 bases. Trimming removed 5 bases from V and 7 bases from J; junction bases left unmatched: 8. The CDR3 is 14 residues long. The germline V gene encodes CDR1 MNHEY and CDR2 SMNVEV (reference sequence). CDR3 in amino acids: CASSGDRVYRGYTF. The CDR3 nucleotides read TGTGCCAGCAGTGGGGACAGGGTTTATCGTGGCTACACCTTC.

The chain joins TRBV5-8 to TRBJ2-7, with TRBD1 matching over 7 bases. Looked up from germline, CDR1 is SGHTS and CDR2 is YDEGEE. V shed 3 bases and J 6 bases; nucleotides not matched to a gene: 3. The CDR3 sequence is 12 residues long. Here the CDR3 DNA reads TGTGCCAGCAGCTGGGGACAGAGCGAGCAGTACTTC. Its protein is CASSWGQSEQYF.

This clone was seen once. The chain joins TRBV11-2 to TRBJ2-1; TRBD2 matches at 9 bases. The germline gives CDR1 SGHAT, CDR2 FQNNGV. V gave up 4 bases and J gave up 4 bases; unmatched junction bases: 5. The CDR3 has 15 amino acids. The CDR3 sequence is CASSSATSGYNEQFF. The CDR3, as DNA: TGTGCCAGCAGCTCGGCTACTAGCGGGTACAATGAGCAGTTCTTC.